One and the same sample provided the 6 T cell receptor beta chains below, sequenced in a study of Graves' ophthalmopathy and Graves' hyperthyroidism. Beta-chain TCR CDR3 regions were amplified from RNA transcripts. The authors performed first-round RT-PCR with HTBI primers and then a second-round multiplex PCR. In TCRdb, the multiplex PCR reads were re-called with MiXCR into one record per CDR3 protein. In the table there are hundreds of thousands of distinct CDR3 sequences, 40% of which are singletons. Sequencing was done on a sample of peripheral blood. The origin of the receptors is an adult man with Graves' ophthalmopathy.

As to this clonotype: A junction boundary mismatches the germline segment, possibly from a read error. This chain links TRBV2 with TRBJ2-5; 15 bases map to TRBD2. The CDR3 runs to 16 residues. Germline CDR1 reads SNHLY; CDR2 reads FYNNEI. For the CDR3, the DNA is TGTGCCATCAGTGATTCGGGACTAGCGGGAGGAGAGACCCAGTACTTC. It yields the protein CAISDSGLAGGETQYF.

Concerning this clonotype: At one end the junction does not follow the germline gene, possibly because of a read error. CDR3 DNA: TGTGCCAACAGTTACGATGGGGTAGAAGCTTTCTTT. It encodes CANSYDGVEAFF. The gene calls are TRBV10-3 and TRBJ1-1; D is uncertain. Germline CDR1 and CDR2: ENHRY and SYGVKD. The CDR3 is 12 residues long.

The genes are TRBV4-3 and TRBJ2-5; the D gene is possibly TRBD1 (5 bases). Deletions cut 0 bases from V and 10 bases from J, with 15 bases between. CDR3 size: 14 residues. Germline CDR1 LGHNA, CDR2 YSLEER. The CDR3 loop reads CASSQELGAWDQYF. DNA of the CDR3: TGCGCCAGCAGCCAAGAATTAGGGGCGTGGGACCAGTACTTC.

The chain is built from TRBV7-9 and TRBJ2-7; 13 nucleotides align to TRBD2. CDR3 length equals 15 residues. The junction had 6 bases not matched to a gene; V was cut back by 6 bases and J by 4 bases. Looked up from germline, CDR1 is SEHNR and CDR2 is FQNEAQ (reference sequence). The CDR3 loop is CASRPGTSGTYEQYF. CDR3 bases: TGTGCCAGCAGACCAGGGACTAGCGGGACTTACGAGCAGTACTTC.

This clonotype was detected many times. V is TRBV19 and J is TRBJ1-2; 7 bases fit TRBD1. V gave up 8 bases and J gave up 0 bases; unmatched junction bases: 9. Germline CDR1 LNHDA, CDR2 SQIVND (reference sequence). This CDR3 has 15 residues. The DNA for the CDR3 is TGTGCCAGTTTGGCCGGGACAGCTGCTAACTATGGCTACACCTTC. Its translation is CASLAGTAANYGYTF.

Turning to this clonotype: It may be a read error: a sequence one base away is much more abundant. The gene calls are TRBV7-2 and TRBJ1-2, with D hard to call. The CDR3 covers 14 residues. Germline V gene lookup returns CDR1 SGHTA and CDR2 FQGNSA. The CDR3 region is CAGSLPGMNYGYTF. The CDR3 DNA reads TGTGCCGGCAGCTTACCGGGGATGAACTATGGCTACACCTTC.